A single T cell receptor beta chain is shown here with its context. The data originate from a study of T cells after somatic rescue of genetic block. The repertoire was sequenced with immunoSEQ multiplex PCR; TCRdb's copy has only in-frame clones and lacks some. The sample lists around 14,000 clones; roughly 71% were seen once. Germline CDR1 reads KGHSH; CDR2 reads LQKENI. J gave up 4 bases and V 1 base, and 6 bases lay outside the gene matches. The CDR3 length is 16 residues. The chain combines TRBV18 with TRBJ2-5; the match to TRBD2 covers 10 bases. This sequence was found in a young man. Specimen: peripheral blood mononuclear cells (PBMCs). The chain's CDR3 is CASSPLWSSGGETQYF. The CDR3 bases are TGTGCCAGCTCACCACTATGGTCTAGCGGGGGAGAGACCCAGTACTTC.